The following is a TCR beta chain sequence with its context. Its antigen is as yet unknown. Looked up from germline, CDR1 is SGHTA and CDR2 is FQGNSA. The V and J ends lost 3 bases and 4 bases respectively, with 18 bases between them. The CDR3 covers 16 residues. The record originates from a study of cytomegalovirus exposure and HLA in healthy donors. Study-wide context: Membership in the Caucasian-associated ancestry cluster was found for around 81% of nearly 400 genotyped donors.

The study ran its PCR with 60 Vbeta and 13 Jbeta primers. The table came from immunoSEQ multiplex PCR; TCRdb's copy has only in-frame clones and leaves some out. Of 150,000 to 170,000 clones listed, 65% to 80% are singletons. Points from the study as a whole: Sequences of the TCR beta chain were said to predict the HLA-A and HLA-B alleles of most subjects accurately. Roughly even sequencing depth across donors was the assumption behind the presence/absence analyses. Immune exposure information available was restricted to CMV serostatus.

The rearrangement joins TRBV7-2 to TRBJ1-1; D may be TRBD1 (5 bases). The specimen was PBMCs. The receptor comes from a young man in good health and CMV-seronegative. The CDR3 region is CASSFKGIMGGTEAFF. CDR3 nucleotides: TGTGCCAGCAGCTTCAAGGGGATAATGGGTGGCACTGAAGCTTTCTTT. Full variable domain (remainder filled in from reference TRBV7-2 and TRBJ1-1): GAGVSQSPSNKVTEKGKDVELRCDPISGHTALYWYRQSLGQGLEFLIYFQGNSAPDKSGLPSDRFSAERTGGSVSTLTIQRTQQEDSAVYLCASSFKGIMGGTEAFFGQGTRLTVV.